This T cell receptor beta chain was obtained from a study of blood T cell repertoires in COVID-19. Some clones are missing from TCRdb's copy, which holds only in-frame ones; the method was immunoSEQ multiplex PCR. The sample lists 200,000 or so clones, around 90% occurring once. This CDR3 has 14 residues. V shed 8 bases and J shed 5 bases, with 15 bases lying between them. Per germline, CDR1 SEHNR and CDR2 FQNEAQ (reference sequence). This rearrangement joins TRBV7-9 to TRBJ2-2; no definite D call. The sample comprised PBMCs or T cells enriched from blood (not recorded which). This clonotype originated in a woman younger than 30 who had recovered from COVID-19. Here the CDR3 reads CASASVRRTGELFF. CDR3 nucleotide sequence: TGTGCCAGCGCCTCGGTCCGGCGGACCGGGGAGCTGTTTTTT.